This T cell receptor beta chain is drawn from a study of control samples from healthy donors and cancer patients. The CDR3 runs 10 residues. Germline CDR1 is MNHEY and CDR2 is SMNVEV (reference sequence). Generated by immunoSEQ multiplex PCR, the TCRdb table keeps only in-frame clones and is missing some. The sample holds about 89,000 clones, over 65% seen once. The clonotype comes from a woman in her forties in good health. The V gene is TRBV27, the J gene TRBJ1-5; D might be TRBD1 (6 bases). Sequencing used blood. The CDR3 sequence is CVQGGQPQHF. In nucleotides, the CDR3 is TGTGTACAGGGAGGTCAGCCCCAGCATTTT.